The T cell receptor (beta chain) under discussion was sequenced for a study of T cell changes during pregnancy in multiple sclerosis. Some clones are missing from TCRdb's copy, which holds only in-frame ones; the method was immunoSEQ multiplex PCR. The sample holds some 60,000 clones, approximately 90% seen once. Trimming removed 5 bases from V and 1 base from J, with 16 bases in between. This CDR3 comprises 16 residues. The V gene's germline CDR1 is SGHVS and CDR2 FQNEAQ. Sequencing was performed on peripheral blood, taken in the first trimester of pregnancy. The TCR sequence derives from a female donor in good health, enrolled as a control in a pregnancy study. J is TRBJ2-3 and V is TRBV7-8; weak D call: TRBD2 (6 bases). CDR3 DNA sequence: TGTGCCAGCAGCAGGAGAGCGGGTCCTGGCACAGATACGCAGTATTTT. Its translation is CASSRRAGPGTDTQYF.